The 22 T cell receptor beta chains listed next were all sequenced from one sample in a study of Ad26.COV2.S vaccination and SARS-CoV-2 variants (dated by TCRdb to the early 2020s). This specimen's treatment or condition label, interpreted: around 19 received Ad26.COV2.S at low or high dose, single or two shots; about 5 received placebo; per-sample allocation not given. For vaccine and placebo recipients, repertoires were sequenced using samples collected on day 63 after the first injection. Preparation of the library involved the immunoSEQ multiplex PCR assay. The clones in this table, taken by TCRdb from immuneACCESS, are in-frame only. Not every clone is retained; where verified, under half of the shortfall comes from an unresolved V gene, and the cause of the rest is unknown. The sample has 380,000 or so clones on record, about 80% of them singletons. About 7.4% of the sample is taken by the ten largest.

The sample in question was peripheral blood, obtained in a trial of Ad26.COV2.S vaccine versus placebo. These receptors all stem from a person aged 18-65 years who received the Ad26.COV2.S COVID-19 vaccine or a placebo.

The gene calls are TRBV5-4 and TRBJ2-5; D is perhaps TRBD1 (5 bases). The V and J ends lost 5 bases and 5 bases respectively, with 13 bases between them. CDR3 length equals 13 residues. The germline CDR1 and CDR2 sequences are SGHNT and YYREEE (reference sequence). The CDR3 DNA reads TGTGCCAGCAGAGATAGCAGGGTGGAGACCCAGTACTTC. This translates into CASRDSRVETQYF.

V usage is TRBV9 and J usage is TRBJ1-2; weak D call: TRBD1 (5 bases). Germline CDR1 and CDR2: SGDLS and YYNGEE. The CDR3 is made up of 19 amino acids. Trimming shortened V by 0 bases and J by 7 bases, and 28 bases separated the two germline ends. DNA for the CDR3: TGTGCCAGCAGCGTAGTCCCTGAGCGCCCACGCAGGGAAGTTGGTGGCTACACCTTC. This sequence encodes CASSVVPERPRREVGGYTF.

DNA for the CDR3: TGTGCCAGCAGTTACCATGACGGGGGGGCCCGGTTCTTC. Translating gives CASSYHDGGARFF. The rearrangement links TRBV6-5 to TRBJ2-1; 8 bases are shared with TRBD2. The CDR3 spans 13 residues. The V gene's germline CDR1 is MNHEY and CDR2 SVGAGI. V was clipped by 2 bases and J by 15 bases; unmatched bases: 9.

This clone was seen more than once but under ten times. This chain links TRBV6-5 with TRBJ1-2; unclear D gene. This CDR3 has 13 amino acids. V was pared by 5 bases and J by 0 bases, with 7 bases between. Germline V gene lookup returns CDR1 MNHEY and CDR2 SVGAGI. CDR3 DNA sequence: TGTGCCAGCAGTACGACACCTAACTATGGCTACACCTTC. Translated: CASSTTPNYGYTF.

The rearrangement uses TRBV2 and TRBJ1-2; TRBD1 matches at 7 bases. The CDR3 totals 13 residues. Germline V lookup: CDR1 SNHLY, CDR2 FYNNEI. V lost 6 bases to trimming and J lost 4 bases; unmatched junction nucleotides: 5. The CDR3 region is CASSLGQLYGYTF. CDR3 sequence (DNA): TGTGCCAGCAGCTTGGGACAGCTCTATGGCTACACCTTC.

In this sample, this clone turned up a few times. The V and J genes are TRBV18 and TRBJ2-7; D perhaps matches TRBD1 (5 bases). Germline V gene data show CDR1 as KGHSH and CDR2 as LQKENI. Deletions cut 4 bases from V and 4 bases from J, with 23 bases between. The CDR3 length is 17 residues. CDR3 sequence reads: CASSLQRMRQLLYEQYF. In DNA, the CDR3 is TGTGCCAGCTCACTCCAGAGGATGCGACAGCTATTATACGAGCAGTACTTC.

The J gene is TRBJ1-5, the V gene TRBV4-3, with D maybe TRBD1 (5 bases). From germline, CDR1 is LGHNA and CDR2 YSLEER. V lost 4 bases and J lost 6, with 16 bases in between. The CDR3 totals 15 residues. Written as DNA, the CDR3 is TGCGCCAGCAGCCCGTCGCGGGGGGTGGGTCAGCCCCAGCATTTT. This encodes CASSPSRGVGQPQHF.

In its sample, this clone was seen once. CDR3 region: CASSSRDRQETQYF. The CDR3 bases are TGTGCCAGCAGCAGCCGGGACAGACAAGAGACCCAGTACTTC. This chain links TRBV9 with TRBJ2-5; 7 bases map to TRBD1. The V segment lost 4 bases and the J segment 2 bases; nucleotides outside the gene matches: 5. Germline V gene sequence: CDR1 SGDLS, CDR2 YYNGEE. This CDR3 comprises 14 residues.

In nucleotides, the CDR3 is TGTGCCAGCAGCCCAACTAGGGCTAACACCGGGGAGCTGTTTTTT. The encoded protein is CASSPTRANTGELFF. The chain employs TRBV7-6 and TRBJ2-2, with D possibly matching TRBD2 (5 bases). V was pared by 5 bases and J by 2 bases, with 12 bases between. CDR1 and CDR2 (germline): SGHVS, FNYEAQ. The CDR3 is made up of 15 amino acids.

Here the CDR3 reads CASSPHGGSNQPQHF. CDR3 DNA: TGTGCCAGCAGCCCACACGGGGGTAGCAATCAGCCCCAGCATTTT. V gene TRBV6-2 or TRBV6-3 combines with J gene TRBJ1-5; tentatively, D is TRBD1 (5 bases). This CDR3 region has 15 residues. The germline V gene encodes CDR1 MNHEY and CDR2 SVGEGT. V gave up 6 bases and J gave up 0 bases, with 12 bases separating them.

This clone was recorded only once. CDR3 loop: CASSKGDGYTF. CDR3 nucleotides: TGTGCCAGCTCGAAAGGGGATGGCTACACCTTC. The chain couples TRBV7-9 to TRBJ1-2, with D possibly TRBD1 on 5 matching bases. Per germline, CDR1 SEHNR and CDR2 FQNEAQ (reference sequence). The CDR3 covers 11 residues. The V gene lost 8 bases and the J gene lost 6 bases, with 10 bases spanning the gap.

The chain uses TRBV7-3 and TRBJ2-3; no firm D call. Looked up from germline, CDR1 is SGHTA and CDR2 is FQGTGA. The CDR3 length is 11 residues. V was shortened by 5 bases and J by 5 bases, with 5 bases between the two germline ends. In DNA form, the CDR3 reads TGTGCCAGCAGCATCGGAGATACGCAGTATTTT. Protein: CASSIGDTQYF. Combining the CDR3 with reference TRBV7-3 and TRBJ2-3 gives the whole variable domain GAGVSQTPSNKVTEKGKYVELRCDPISGHTALYWYRQSLGQGPEFLIYFQGTGAADDSGLPNDRFFAVRPEGSVSTLKIQRTERGDSAVYLCASSIGDTQYFGPGTRLTVL.

The table lists this clone with a count of one. This chain joins TRBV7-9 and TRBJ2-7; no definite D call. CDR1 SEHNR and CDR2 FQNEAQ come from the germline V gene (reference sequence). The ends were cut back, 5 bases at V and 5 bases at J, with 25 bases in the middle. This CDR3 has 17 residues. This CDR3 reads CASSRNRLERRPNEQYF. CDR3 DNA sequence: TGTGCCAGCAGCCGTAACCGGCTAGAGCGCCGACCCAACGAGCAGTACTTC.

The chain has TRBV28 and TRBJ1-1, with D unclear. The CDR3 consists of 11 residues. Trimming left V 3 bases short and J 10 bases short, with 9 bases between. The germline gives CDR1 MDHEN, CDR2 SYDVKM. The CDR3: CASSLWEGAFF. The CDR3 nucleotides read TGTGCCAGCAGTTTGTGGGAAGGAGCTTTCTTT.

V and J are TRBV11-3 and TRBJ2-2; D unclear. Germline assignment: CDR1 SGHNT and CDR2 YENEEA. The CDR3 totals 14 residues. V shed 1 base and J shed 1 base, with 4 bases lying between them. The CDR3 reads CASSLGRNTGELFF. The CDR3 coding sequence is TGTGCCAGCAGCTTAGGGAGGAACACCGGGGAGCTGTTTTTT. The full variable domain, rest sourced from reference TRBV11-3 and TRBJ2-2, is EAGVVQSPRYKIIEKKQPVAFWCNPISGHNTLYWYLQNLGQGPELLIRYENEEAVDDSQLPKDRFSAERLKGVDSTLKIQPAELGDSAVYLCASSLGRNTGELFFGEGSRLTVL.

This chain joins TRBV7-9 and TRBJ1-1; D not certain. CDR1 and CDR2 from the germline V gene are SEHNR and FQNEAQ (reference sequence). This CDR3 comprises 10 residues. Trimming pared 5 bases from V and 8 bases from J, leaving 6 bases between. The CDR3 loop is CASSPREAFF. The CDR3 DNA reads as TGTGCCAGCAGCCCGAGGGAAGCTTTCTTT.

The V and J genes are TRBV27 and TRBJ1-2, with 10 bases matching TRBD1. From germline, CDR1 is MNHEY and CDR2 SMNVEV (reference sequence). The ends lost 5 bases at V and 5 bases at J; junction bases unmatched: 8. The CDR3 has 15 residues. In nucleotides, the CDR3 is TGTGCCAGCAGTCCTTTGACAGGGGGCGGGTATGGCTACACCTTC. Its translation is CASSPLTGGGYGYTF.

The chain employs TRBV7-3 and TRBJ2-1; weak D call: TRBD2 (5 bases). V was shortened by 5 bases and J by 0 bases, with 11 bases between the two germline ends. Looked up from germline, CDR1 is SGHTA and CDR2 is FQGTGA. The CDR3 spans 15 residues. Here the CDR3 DNA reads TGTGCCAGCAGCCTACTTGGGAGCTCCTACAATGAGCAGTTCTTC. Protein: CASSLLGSSYNEQFF.

The chain is built from TRBV4-1 and TRBJ2-2; 11 bases align to TRBD2. The CDR3 has 18 residues. CDR1 and CDR2 (germline): MGHRA, YSYEKL. Germline trimming cut 2 bases from V and 4 bases from J; bases unmatched to any gene: 9. The DNA of the CDR3 is TGCGCCAGCAGCCAATCTGGTAGCGGGAGGGCCGGCACCGGGGAGCTGTTTTTT. This gives the protein CASSQSGSGRAGTGELFF.

The chain is built from TRBV25-1 and TRBJ2-1, with TRBD2 identical over 7 bases. The CDR3 has 14 amino acids. Germline V lookup: CDR1 MGHDK, CDR2 SYGVNS. The V gene end was trimmed by 5 bases and the J gene end by 3 bases; junction bases not matched to a gene: 4. The CDR3, as DNA: TGTGCCAGCAGTACCACTAGCGTCTACAATGAGCAGTTCTTC. Its translation is CASSTTSVYNEQFF.

The V call is TRBV9, the J call TRBJ1-3; D is perhaps TRBD1 (5 bases). V was cut by 2 bases and J by 4 bases, with 10 bases left in between. The germline V gene has CDR1 SGDLS and CDR2 YYNGEE. There are 14 residues in the CDR3. Here the CDR3 reads CASSVGPAGNTIYF. CDR3 coding DNA: TGTGCCAGCAGCGTGGGACCGGCAGGAAACACCATATATTTT. The full variable domain, rest sourced from reference TRBV9 and TRBJ1-3, is DSGVTQTPKHLITATGQRVTLRCSPRSGDLSVYWYQQSLDQGLQFLIQYYNGEERAKGNILERFSAQQFPDLHSELNLSSLELGDSALYFCASSVGPAGNTIYFGEGSWLTVV.

This chain uses TRBV18 with TRBJ2-7, with D possibly being TRBD1 (6 bases). CDR1 is KGHSH and CDR2 is LQKENI in the germline V gene. V was clipped by 3 bases and J by 0 bases, with 27 bases between them. The CDR3 runs to 20 residues. This chain's CDR3 is CASSPRGGSGTNRVSYEQYF. In DNA, the CDR3 is TGTGCCAGCTCACCTCGTGGAGGTTCCGGGACAAATCGTGTCTCCTACGAGCAGTACTTC. Combining the CDR3 with reference TRBV18 and TRBJ2-7 gives the whole variable domain NAGVMQNPRHLVRRRGQEARLRCSPMKGHSHVYWYRQLPEEGLKFMVYLQKENIIDESGMPKERFSAEFPKEGPSILRIQQVVRGDSAAYFCASSPRGGSGTNRVSYEQYFGPGTRLTVT.